This T cell receptor beta chain was recovered during a study of T cells in localized non-small cell lung cancer. Study-wide results and caveats: Blood T cell density predicted longer survival; adjacent-lung clonality, shorter. Heterogeneity stays possible, as sequencing covered only one tumor region. Appearing in adjacent lung were a median roughly 59 of the top 100 tumor clones. Uninvolved adjacent lung had more T cell clonality than any other tissue, topping tumor.

In germline, CDR1 is SGHNT, CDR2 YENEEA. This CDR3 has 15 residues. V lost 4 bases, J lost 3 bases, and 13 bases lay in between. Some clones are missing from TCRdb's copy, which holds only in-frame ones; the method was immunoSEQ multiplex PCR. The data contain approximately 1,600 clones, around 20% of them seen just once; the ten biggest clones take up around 18%. A note on this clone: Antigen: not known.

The sequencing used normal lung tissue next to the tumor, collected before any cancer treatment. The receptor comes from a male donor at least 60 years old with stage III squamous cell lung carcinoma. The V call is TRBV11-3, the J call TRBJ1-5; tentative D call: TRBD1 (5 bases). The CDR3 protein is CASSSGTINNQPQHF. CDR3 nucleotides: TGTGCCAGCAGCTCGGGGACTATCAACAATCAGCCCCAGCATTTT.